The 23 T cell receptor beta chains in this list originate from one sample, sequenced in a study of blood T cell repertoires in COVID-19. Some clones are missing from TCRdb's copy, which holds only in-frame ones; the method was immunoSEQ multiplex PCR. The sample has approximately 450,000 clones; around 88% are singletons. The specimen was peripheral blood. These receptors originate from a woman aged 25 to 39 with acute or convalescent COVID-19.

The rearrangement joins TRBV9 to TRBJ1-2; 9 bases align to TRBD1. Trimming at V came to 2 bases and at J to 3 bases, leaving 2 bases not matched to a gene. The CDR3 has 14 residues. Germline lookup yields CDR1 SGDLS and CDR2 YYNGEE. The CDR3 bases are TGTGCCAGCAGCGTGGGACAGGGCCACTATGGCTACACCTTC. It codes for CASSVGQGHYGYTF.

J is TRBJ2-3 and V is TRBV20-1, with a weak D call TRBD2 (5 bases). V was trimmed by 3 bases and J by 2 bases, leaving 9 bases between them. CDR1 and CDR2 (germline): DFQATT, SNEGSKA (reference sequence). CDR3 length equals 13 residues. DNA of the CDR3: TGCAGTGCTAGTGGAGGCGCCACAGATACGCAGTATTTT. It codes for CSASGGATDTQYF.

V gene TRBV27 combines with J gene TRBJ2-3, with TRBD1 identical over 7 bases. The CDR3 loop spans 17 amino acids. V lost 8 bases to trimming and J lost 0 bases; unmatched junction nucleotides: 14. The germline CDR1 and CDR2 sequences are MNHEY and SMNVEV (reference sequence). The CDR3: CASGARTGGPSTDTQYF. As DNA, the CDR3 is TGTGCCAGCGGTGCACGGACAGGAGGACCAAGCACAGATACGCAGTATTTT.

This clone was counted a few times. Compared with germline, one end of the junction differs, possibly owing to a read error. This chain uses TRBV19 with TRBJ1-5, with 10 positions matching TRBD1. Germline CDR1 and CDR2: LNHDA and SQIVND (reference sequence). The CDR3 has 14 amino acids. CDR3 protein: CASSLTGGNRPQHF. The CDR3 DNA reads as TGTGCCAGTTCATTGACAGGGGGCAATCGGCCCCAGCATTTT.

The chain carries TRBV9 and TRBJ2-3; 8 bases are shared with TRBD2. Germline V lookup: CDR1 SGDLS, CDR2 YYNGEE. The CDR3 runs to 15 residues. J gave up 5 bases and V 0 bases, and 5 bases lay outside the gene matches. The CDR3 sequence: CASSVDGGAGDTQYF. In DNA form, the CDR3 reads TGTGCCAGCAGCGTAGACGGGGGGGCAGGAGATACGCAGTATTTT. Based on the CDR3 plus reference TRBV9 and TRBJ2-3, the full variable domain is DSGVTQTPKHLITATGQRVTLRCSPRSGDLSVYWYQQSLDQGLQFLIQYYNGEERAKGNILERFSAQQFPDLHSELNLSSLELGDSALYFCASSVDGGAGDTQYFGPGTRLTVL.

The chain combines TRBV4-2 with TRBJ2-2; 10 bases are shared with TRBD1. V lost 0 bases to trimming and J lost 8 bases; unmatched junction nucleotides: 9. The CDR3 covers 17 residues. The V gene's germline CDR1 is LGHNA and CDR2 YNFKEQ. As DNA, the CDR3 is TGTGCCAGCAGCCAAGATATGACAGGGGGCGAAACGGGGGAGCTGTTTTTT. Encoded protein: CASSQDMTGGETGELFF.

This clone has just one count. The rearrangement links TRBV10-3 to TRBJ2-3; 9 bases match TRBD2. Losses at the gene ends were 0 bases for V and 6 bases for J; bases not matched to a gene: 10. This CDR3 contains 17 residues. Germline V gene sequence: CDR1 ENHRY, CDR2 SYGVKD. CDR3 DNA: TGTGCCATCAGTGAGTCGGCTAGCGGGGTATGGGGGGATACGCAGTATTTT. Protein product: CAISESASGVWGDTQYF.

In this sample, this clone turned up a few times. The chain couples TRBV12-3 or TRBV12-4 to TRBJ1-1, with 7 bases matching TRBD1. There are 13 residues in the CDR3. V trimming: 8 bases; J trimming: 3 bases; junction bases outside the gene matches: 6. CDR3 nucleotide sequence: TGTGCCAGCGAGGGGGCTGGAGACACTGAAGCTTTCTTT. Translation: CASEGAGDTEAFF.

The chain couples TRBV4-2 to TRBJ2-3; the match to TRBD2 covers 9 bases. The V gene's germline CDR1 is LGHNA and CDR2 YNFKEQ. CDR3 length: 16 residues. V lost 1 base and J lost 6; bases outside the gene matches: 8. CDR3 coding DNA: TGTGCCAGCAGCCAAGGTATAGCGGGGGAGAGGGATACGCAGTATTTT. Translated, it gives CASSQGIAGERDTQYF.

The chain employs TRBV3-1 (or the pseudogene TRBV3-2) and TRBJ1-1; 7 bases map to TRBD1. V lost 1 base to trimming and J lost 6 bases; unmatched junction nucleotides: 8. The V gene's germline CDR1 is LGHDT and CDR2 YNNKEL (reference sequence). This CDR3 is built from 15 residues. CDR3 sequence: CASSQAGTASAEAFF. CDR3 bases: TGTGCCAGCAGCCAAGCCGGGACAGCAAGCGCTGAAGCTTTCTTT.

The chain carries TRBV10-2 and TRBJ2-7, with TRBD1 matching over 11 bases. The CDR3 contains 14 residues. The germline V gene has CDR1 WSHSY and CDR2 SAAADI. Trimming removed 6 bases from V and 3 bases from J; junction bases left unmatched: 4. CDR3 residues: CASRVGTGGYEQYF. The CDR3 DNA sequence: TGCGCCAGCAGGGTAGGGACAGGGGGCTACGAGCAGTACTTC.

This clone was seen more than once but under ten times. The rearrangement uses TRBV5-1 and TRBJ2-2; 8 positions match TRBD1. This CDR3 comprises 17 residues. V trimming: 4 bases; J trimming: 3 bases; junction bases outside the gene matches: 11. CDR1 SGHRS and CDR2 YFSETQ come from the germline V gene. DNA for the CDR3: TGCGCCAGCAGCGTCGGACCGACAGGGGTAGACACCGGGGAGCTGTTTTTT. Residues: CASSVGPTGVDTGELFF.

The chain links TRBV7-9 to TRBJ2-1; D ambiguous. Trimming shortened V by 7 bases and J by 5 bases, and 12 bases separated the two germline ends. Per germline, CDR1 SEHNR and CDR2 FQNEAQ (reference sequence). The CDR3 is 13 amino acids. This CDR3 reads CASTRGRNNEQFF. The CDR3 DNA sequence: TGTGCCAGCACCCGTGGGCGAAACAATGAGCAGTTCTTC.

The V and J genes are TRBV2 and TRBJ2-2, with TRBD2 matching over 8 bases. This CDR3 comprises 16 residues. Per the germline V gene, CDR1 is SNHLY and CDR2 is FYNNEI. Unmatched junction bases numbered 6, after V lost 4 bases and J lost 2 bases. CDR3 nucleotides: TGTGCCAGCAGTGTGATCGGGGGGGTTAACACCGGGGAGCTGTTTTTT. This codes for CASSVIGGVNTGELFF.

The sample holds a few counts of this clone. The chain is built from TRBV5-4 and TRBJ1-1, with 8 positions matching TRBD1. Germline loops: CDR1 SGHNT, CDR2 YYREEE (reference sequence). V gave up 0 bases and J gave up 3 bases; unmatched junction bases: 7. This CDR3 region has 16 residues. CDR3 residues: CASSLVGRGHDTEAFF. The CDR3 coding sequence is TGTGCCAGCAGCTTGGTAGGCAGGGGGCACGACACTGAAGCTTTCTTT.

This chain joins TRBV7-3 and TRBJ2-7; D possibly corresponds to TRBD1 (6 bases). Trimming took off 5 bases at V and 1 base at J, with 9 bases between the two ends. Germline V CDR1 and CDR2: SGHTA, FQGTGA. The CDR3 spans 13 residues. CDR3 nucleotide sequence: TGTGCCAGCAGCGCCACAGGGTCCTACGAGCAGTACTTC. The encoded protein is CASSATGSYEQYF.

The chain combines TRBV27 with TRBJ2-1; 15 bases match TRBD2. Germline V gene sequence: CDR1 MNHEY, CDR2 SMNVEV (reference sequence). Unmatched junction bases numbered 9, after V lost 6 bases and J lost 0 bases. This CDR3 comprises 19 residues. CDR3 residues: CASRRPGLAGGSSYNEQFF. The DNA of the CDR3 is TGTGCCAGCAGGAGACCGGGACTAGCGGGGGGAAGCTCCTACAATGAGCAGTTCTTC.

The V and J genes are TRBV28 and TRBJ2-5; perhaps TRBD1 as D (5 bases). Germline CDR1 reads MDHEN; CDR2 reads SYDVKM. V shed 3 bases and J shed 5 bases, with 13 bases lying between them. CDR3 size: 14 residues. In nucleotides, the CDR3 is TGTGCCAGCAGTTTTAAACTCCCAGGGGAGACCCAGTACTTC. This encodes CASSFKLPGETQYF.

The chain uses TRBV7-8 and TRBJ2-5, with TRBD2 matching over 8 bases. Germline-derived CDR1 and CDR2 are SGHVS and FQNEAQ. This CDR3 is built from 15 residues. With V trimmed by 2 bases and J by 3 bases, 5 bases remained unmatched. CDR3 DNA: TGTGCCAGCAGCTTACTAGCGGGTTCCAAAGAGACCCAGTACTTC. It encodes CASSLLAGSKETQYF.

CDR3 DNA: TGTGCCAGCAGTGCGGGGCGGGGGGGCCGCAATGAGCAGTTCTTC. Translating gives CASSAGRGGRNEQFF. The V call is TRBV9, the J call TRBJ2-1, with TRBD2 matching over 9 bases. Germline CDR1 and CDR2: SGDLS and YYNGEE. CDR3 length: 15 amino acids. V dropped 5 bases and J dropped 6; count of bases not matched to a gene: 9. Full variable domain (missing parts from reference TRBV9 and TRBJ2-1): DSGVTQTPKHLITATGQRVTLRCSPRSGDLSVYWYQQSLDQGLQFLIQYYNGEERAKGNILERFSAQQFPDLHSELNLSSLELGDSALYFCASSAGRGGRNEQFFGPGTRLTVL.

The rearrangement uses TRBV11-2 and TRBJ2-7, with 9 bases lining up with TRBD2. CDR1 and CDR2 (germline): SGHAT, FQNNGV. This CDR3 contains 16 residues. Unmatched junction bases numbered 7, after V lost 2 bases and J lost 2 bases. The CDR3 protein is CASSLSGLASTYEQYF. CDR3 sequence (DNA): TGTGCCAGCAGCTTATCCGGACTAGCGTCAACCTACGAGCAGTACTTC.

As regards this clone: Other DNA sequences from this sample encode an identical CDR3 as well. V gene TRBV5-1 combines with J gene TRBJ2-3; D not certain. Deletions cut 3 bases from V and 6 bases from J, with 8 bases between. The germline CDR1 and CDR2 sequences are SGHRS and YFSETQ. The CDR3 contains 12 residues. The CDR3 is CASSSLTDTQYF. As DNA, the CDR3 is TGCGCCAGCAGCTCACTAACTGATACGCAGTATTTT.

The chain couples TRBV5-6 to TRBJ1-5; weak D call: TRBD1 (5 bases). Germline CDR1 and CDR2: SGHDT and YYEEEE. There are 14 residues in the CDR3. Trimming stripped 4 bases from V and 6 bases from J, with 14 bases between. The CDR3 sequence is CASSRLGGSQPQHF. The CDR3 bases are TGTGCCAGCAGCCGGCTTGGGGGGTCTCAGCCCCAGCATTTT.